The TCR beta chain under discussion was sequenced for a study of cytomegalovirus exposure and HLA in healthy donors. In the study overall: The 95 to 150 validation repertoires were produced on the same platform as the 650 to 800 repertoires of the first cohort. This was reported in a later analysis. Whole-study results and caveats: TCR beta chains numbering some 160 were designated cytomegalovirus-associated. Subsequent analysis found a tendency for first-cohort TCR clusters to co-occur within the roughly 130 validation repertoires.

This clone was recorded once. As yet, its antigen is unknown. The donors were members of the roughly 120-subject validation cohort (separate from the approximately 670-subject first cohort). Clones were read by immunoSEQ multiplex PCR, and TCRdb kept only the in-frame ones, dropping some. The sample records about 240,000 clones, approximately 83% being singletons. The sequencing sample was made of PBMCs. The receptor was derived from a woman in her twenties or thirties in good health and CMV-seropositive.

CDR3 nucleotide sequence: TGTGCCAGCAGCCAAGACCGGGACAGGGTACTCAAGGGACTGTTTTTT. The encoded protein is CASSQDRDRVLKGLFF. This chain joins TRBV7-9 and TRBJ1-4, with 9 positions matching TRBD1. The CDR3 spans 16 residues. Germline V gives CDR1 SEHNR, CDR2 FQNEAQ (reference sequence). Unmatched junction bases numbered 17, after V lost 5 bases and J lost 13 bases.